The clone carrying this TCR beta chain has a handful of counts. Authors' data handling: Reference gene primer amplification gave nucleated cell count estimates. Clones were read by immunoSEQ multiplex PCR, and TCRdb kept only the in-frame ones, dropping some. V, J and clone size were drawn from that table, and D and trimming were deduced from the DNA. The repertoire holds some 240,000 clones, with about 90% as singletons. This CDR3 has 13 amino acids. The V end lost 4 bases, the J end lost 4 bases, and 10 bases lay between the germline ends. CDR1 and CDR2 (germline): KGHDR, SFDVKD. This record belongs to a study of blood T cell repertoires in COVID-19. Looking at the study overall: Material from acute and convalescent COVID-19 was sourced from the United States, Italy and Spain.

Seattle patient enrollment occurred during active infection, with longitudinal follow-up thereafter. Sequences were obtained from peripheral blood. This sequence originates from a woman between 55 and 75 years old with COVID-19, enrolled during active disease. V and J are TRBV24-1 and TRBJ2-7; D call uncertain. CDR3 in DNA: TGTGCCACCAGTGACTACCCGATATACGAGCAGTACTTC. Translated, it gives CATSDYPIYEQYF.